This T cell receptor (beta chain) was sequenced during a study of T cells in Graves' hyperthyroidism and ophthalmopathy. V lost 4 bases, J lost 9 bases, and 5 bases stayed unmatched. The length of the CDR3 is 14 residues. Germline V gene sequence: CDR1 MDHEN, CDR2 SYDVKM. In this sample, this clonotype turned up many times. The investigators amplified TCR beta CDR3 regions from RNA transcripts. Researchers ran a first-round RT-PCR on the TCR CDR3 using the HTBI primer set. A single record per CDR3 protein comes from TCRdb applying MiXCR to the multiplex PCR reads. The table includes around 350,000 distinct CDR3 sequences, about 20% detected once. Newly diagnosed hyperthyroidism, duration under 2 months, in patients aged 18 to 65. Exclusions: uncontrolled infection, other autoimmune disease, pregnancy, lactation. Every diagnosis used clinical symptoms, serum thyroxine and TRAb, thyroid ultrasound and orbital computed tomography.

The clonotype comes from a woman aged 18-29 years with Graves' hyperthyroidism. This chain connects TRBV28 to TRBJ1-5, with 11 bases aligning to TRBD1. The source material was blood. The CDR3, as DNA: TGTGCCAGCAGTTACCGGGACAGGGGGGGGCCCCAGCATTTT. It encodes CASSYRDRGGPQHF.